The 21 T cell receptor beta chains below were found in one sample sequenced in a study of control samples from healthy donors and cancer patients (dated by TCRdb to 2018 to 2021). Receptors were amplified or captured by the immunoSEQ multiplex PCR assay. Not all clones reach the TCRdb copy of this immuneACCESS table, which keeps in-frame sequences only. Checked studies attribute under half of the gap to unresolved V genes and leave the rest unexplained. This sample has tens of thousands of clones in its table, and 70% to 90% of those were observed once. Jointly, the top ten make up roughly a tenth of the sample. What was sequenced was PBMCs. All receptors come from a woman in her 50s with colorectal cancer.

The genes are TRBV6-2 or TRBV6-3 and TRBJ2-7, with 7 bases aligning to TRBD2. This CDR3 region has 11 residues. Trimming cost V 5 bases and J 9 bases; bases outside gene matches: 4. In germline, CDR1 is MNHEY, CDR2 SVGEGT. CDR3 region: CASSNGRGQYV. CDR3 nucleotides: TGTGCCAGCAGTAATGGGAGGGGGCAGTACGTC.

The chain combines TRBV3-1 (or the pseudogene TRBV3-2) with TRBJ1-1; 9 bases are a match to TRBD1. Looked up from germline, CDR1 is LGHDT and CDR2 is YNNKEL (reference sequence). The CDR3 is 14 residues long. The trim removed 5 bases at V and 5 bases at J, leaving 6 bases unmatched. As DNA, the CDR3 is TGTGCCAGCAGCAATACAGGGGGCTGGACTGAAGCTTTCTTT. Translation: CASSNTGGWTEAFF.

Points on this clone: Other DNA sequences in this specimen translate into the identical CDR3. The V gene is TRBV18, the J gene TRBJ1-6; D call uncertain. This CDR3 contains 14 residues. Per the germline V gene, CDR1 is KGHSH and CDR2 is LQKENI. V shed 3 bases and J shed 9 bases, with 12 bases lying between them. CDR3 amino acids: CASSPGRDGSPLHF. The CDR3 DNA sequence: TGTGCCAGCTCACCCGGACGGGATGGTTCACCCCTCCACTTT.

J is TRBJ1-2 and V is TRBV19; tentatively, D is TRBD1 (5 bases). Between the trimmed V and J ends, which lost 0 bases and 7 bases, there was a span of 9 bases. The CDR3 runs 13 residues. CDR1 and CDR2 (germline): LNHDA, SQIVND (reference sequence). The CDR3 loop is CASSIEGRSGYTF. The CDR3 coding sequence is TGTGCCAGTAGTATAGAGGGACGGAGTGGCTACACCTTC.

The chain is built from TRBV7-8 and TRBJ1-1; the match to TRBD1 covers 7 bases. The CDR3 has 13 residues. The J segment lost 5 bases and the V segment lost 5 bases, leaving 5 bases of the junction unmatched. Germline-derived CDR1 and CDR2 are SGHVS and FQNEAQ. Written as DNA, the CDR3 is TGTGCCAGCAGCCCAGGGGGAAAAACTGAAGCTTTCTTT. It specifies CASSPGGKTEAFF.

The chain couples TRBV28 to TRBJ2-5; 9 positions match TRBD1. Germline CDR1 reads MDHEN; CDR2 reads SYDVKM. The CDR3 is 15 residues long. V lost 3 bases and J lost 5; bases outside the gene matches: 7. CDR3 coding DNA: TGTGCCAGCAGTTTCGACGGGACAGGGAGGGAGACCCAGTACTTC. Protein product: CASSFDGTGRETQYF. Using reference TRBV28 and TRBJ2-5 for the parts outside the CDR3, the full variable domain is DVKVTQSSRYLVKRTGEKVFLECVQDMDHENMFWYRQDPGLGLRLIYFSYDVKMKEKGDIPEGYSVSREKKERFSLILESASTNQTSMYLCASSFDGTGRETQYFGPGTRLLVL.

Only one count was recorded for this clone. The chain couples TRBV9 to TRBJ2-3; D possibly matches TRBD1 or TRBD2 (5 bases each). The V end was cut by 4 bases, the J end by 3 bases, with 21 bases between. The CDR3 totals 17 residues. Germline V gene lookup returns CDR1 SGDLS and CDR2 YYNGEE. The CDR3 region is CASSLGTGAMGTDTQYF. DNA of the CDR3: TGTGCCAGCAGCCTCGGGACCGGGGCGATGGGAACAGATACGCAGTATTTT.

This clone was counted only a few times. The chain combines TRBV30 with TRBJ1-5; TRBD1 matches at 9 bases. Germline lookup yields CDR1 GTSNPN and CDR2 SVGIG (reference sequence). This CDR3 spans 16 amino acids. V shed 1 base, J shed 1 base, and the junction held 5 bases outside the gene matches. The CDR3 loop reads CAWSDQQGASNQPQHF. CDR3 DNA sequence: TGTGCCTGGAGTGATCAACAGGGGGCGAGCAATCAGCCCCAGCATTTT.

The table lists this clone with a count of one. The chain is built from TRBV27 and TRBJ2-5, with 10 bases aligning to TRBD2. This CDR3 spans 15 amino acids. V was clipped by 6 bases and J by 3 bases; unmatched bases: 7. Germline V gene sequence: CDR1 MNHEY, CDR2 SMNVEV (reference sequence). The CDR3 coding sequence is TGTGCCAGCAGCCGGCTAGCGGGGGAGAAAGAGACCCAGTACTTC. Amino acids: CASSRLAGEKETQYF.

J is TRBJ1-1 and V is TRBV9, with D unresolved. Trimming cost V 0 bases and J 5 bases, with 11 bases left between them. There are 14 residues in the CDR3. CDR1 is SGDLS, CDR2 YYNGEE, per germline. This CDR3 is CASSVGEATTEAFF. DNA for the CDR3: TGTGCCAGCAGCGTAGGAGAGGCGACGACTGAAGCTTTCTTT.

The J gene is TRBJ2-3, the V gene TRBV2; D unresolved. The CDR3 totals 14 residues. The germline gives CDR1 SNHLY, CDR2 FYNNEI. Deletions cut 7 bases from V and 0 bases from J, with 11 bases between. In DNA, the CDR3 is TGTGCCAGCACGGCCGTGGCTAGCACAGATACGCAGTATTTT. Translating gives CASTAVASTDTQYF.

The V and J genes are TRBV23-1 and TRBJ2-2; D may be TRBD1 or TRBD2 (5 bases each). TRBV23-1 is treated as an ORF (open reading frame) with a function not yet certain. This CDR3 has 17 residues. V lost 0 bases and J lost 6, with 17 bases in between. This CDR3 is CASSQSKEAGAPGELFF. The CDR3 bases are TGCGCCAGCAGTCAATCTAAAGAGGCCGGGGCGCCCGGGGAGCTGTTTTTT.

V gene TRBV20-1 combines with J gene TRBJ2-1; no clear D gene. Germline V CDR1 and CDR2: DFQATT, SNEGSKA (reference sequence). The CDR3 runs to 10 residues. Deletions cut 6 bases from V and 8 bases from J, with 8 bases between. The CDR3 loop is CSAGPYEQFF. DNA for the CDR3: TGCAGTGCCGGACCCTATGAGCAGTTCTTC.

J is TRBJ1-6 and V is TRBV12-3 or TRBV12-4; no clear D gene. The CDR3 has 13 amino acids. V was shortened by 1 base and J by 7 bases, with 5 bases between the two germline ends. The CDR3 DNA reads as TGTGCCAGCAGTTTAGTTGGGAATTCACCCCTCCACTTT. It encodes CASSLVGNSPLHF.

The chain links TRBV4-2 to TRBJ1-2; D call uncertain. Trimming removed 4 bases at V and 2 bases at J, with 11 bases between. Germline V gene sequence: CDR1 LGHNA, CDR2 YNFKEQ. The CDR3 runs 14 residues. CDR3 sequence: CASSPVGENYGYTF. CDR3 DNA sequence: TGTGCCAGCAGCCCCGTCGGGGAGAACTATGGCTACACCTTC.

This rearrangement joins TRBV6-5 to TRBJ1-4; 10 nucleotides match TRBD1. The V gene end was trimmed by 4 bases and the J gene end by 8 bases; junction bases not matched to a gene: 4. The CDR3 extends over 14 amino acids. The germline gives CDR1 MNHEY, CDR2 SVGAGI. CDR3 coding DNA: TGTGCCAGCAGTTCCGGGACAGGGGTGGAAAAACTGTTTTTT. Translated, it gives CASSSGTGVEKLFF.

Only one count was recorded for this clone. The chain uses TRBV7-8 and TRBJ1-5; TRBD1 agrees at 8 bases. The junction had 6 bases not matched to a gene; V was cut back by 0 bases and J by 5 bases. Germline CDR1 is SGHVS and CDR2 is FQNEAQ. This CDR3 comprises 16 residues. The CDR3 sequence is CASSLASGQGYQPQHF. The CDR3 DNA follows: TGTGCCAGCAGCTTAGCGTCCGGACAGGGTTATCAGCCCCAGCATTTT.

The chain has TRBV7-3 and TRBJ2-7, with a weak D call TRBD1 (5 bases). Between the trimmed V and J ends, which lost 1 base and 4 bases, there was a span of 8 bases. The CDR3 spans 13 residues. The germline CDR1 and CDR2 sequences are SGHTA and FQGTGA. CDR3 coding DNA: TGTGCCAGCAGCTTAAGTCCAGGGTACGAGCAGTACGTC. It yields the protein CASSLSPGYEQYV.

This chain joins TRBV7-9 and TRBJ1-1; no clear D. The CDR3 has 14 amino acids. The germline gives CDR1 SEHNR, CDR2 FQNEAQ (reference sequence). The V gene lost 1 base and the J gene lost 2 bases, with 8 bases spanning the gap. CDR3 loop: CASSLEGLNTEAFF. The DNA of the CDR3 is TGTGCCAGCAGCTTAGAGGGATTAAACACTGAAGCTTTCTTT.

This rearrangement joins TRBV6-1 to TRBJ2-5; 10 bases match TRBD2. In germline, CDR1 is MNHNS, CDR2 SASEGT. The CDR3 length is 15 residues. J was trimmed by 4 bases and V by 0 bases; bases with no gene match: 2. In DNA, the CDR3 is TGTGCCAGCAGTGAAGCAGCGGGGGGGCGAGAGACCCAGTACTTC. Protein: CASSEAAGGRETQYF.

This clone was seen just once. This chain connects TRBV7-2 to TRBJ2-5; 9 positions agree with TRBD1. The CDR3 runs to 14 residues. Germline assignment: CDR1 SGHTA and CDR2 FQGNSA. The trim removed 5 bases at V and 5 bases at J, leaving 6 bases unmatched. In DNA, the CDR3 is TGTGCCAGCAGCGTACAGGGGGCGACGGAGACCCAGTACTTC. This codes for CASSVQGATETQYF.